The source of this TCR beta chain is a study of T cell responses to AZD1222 COVID-19 vaccine. Study-wide findings and caveats: White British donors predominated, females outnumbered males, and clonal diversity was possibly underestimated.

Sequenced by immunoSEQ multiplex PCR; TCRdb stores in-frame clones only, minus some. Of approximately 150,000 clones listed, roughly 87% are singletons. Points on this clone: Its antigen is undetermined.

Germline V CDR1 and CDR2: KGHSH, LQKENI. This CDR3 spans 16 amino acids. V was clipped by 0 bases and J by 1 base, with 13 bases between them. The sequence was collected from an adult in good health. The sequencing here drew on peripheral blood, taken on day 0 of AZD1222 vaccination. The chain links TRBV18 to TRBJ2-7; perhaps TRBD2 as D (5 bases). CDR3 region: CASSPPSVGPSYEQYF. CDR3 nucleotide sequence: TGTGCCAGCTCACCACCTAGCGTCGGGCCGTCCTACGAGCAGTACTTC.